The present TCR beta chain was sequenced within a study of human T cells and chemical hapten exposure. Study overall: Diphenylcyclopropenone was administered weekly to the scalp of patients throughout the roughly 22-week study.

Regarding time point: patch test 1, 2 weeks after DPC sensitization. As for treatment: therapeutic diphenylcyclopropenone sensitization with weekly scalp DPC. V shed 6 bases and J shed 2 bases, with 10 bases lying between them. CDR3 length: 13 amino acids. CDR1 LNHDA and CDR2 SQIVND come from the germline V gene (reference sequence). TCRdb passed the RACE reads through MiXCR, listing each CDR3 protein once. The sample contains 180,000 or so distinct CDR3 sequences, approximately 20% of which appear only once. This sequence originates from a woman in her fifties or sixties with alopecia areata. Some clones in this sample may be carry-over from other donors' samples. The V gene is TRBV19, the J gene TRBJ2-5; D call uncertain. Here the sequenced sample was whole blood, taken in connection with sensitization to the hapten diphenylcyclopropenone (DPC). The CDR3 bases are TGTGCCAGTAGCTCCCGGCAGCAAGAGACCCAGTACTTC. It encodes CASSSRQQETQYF.